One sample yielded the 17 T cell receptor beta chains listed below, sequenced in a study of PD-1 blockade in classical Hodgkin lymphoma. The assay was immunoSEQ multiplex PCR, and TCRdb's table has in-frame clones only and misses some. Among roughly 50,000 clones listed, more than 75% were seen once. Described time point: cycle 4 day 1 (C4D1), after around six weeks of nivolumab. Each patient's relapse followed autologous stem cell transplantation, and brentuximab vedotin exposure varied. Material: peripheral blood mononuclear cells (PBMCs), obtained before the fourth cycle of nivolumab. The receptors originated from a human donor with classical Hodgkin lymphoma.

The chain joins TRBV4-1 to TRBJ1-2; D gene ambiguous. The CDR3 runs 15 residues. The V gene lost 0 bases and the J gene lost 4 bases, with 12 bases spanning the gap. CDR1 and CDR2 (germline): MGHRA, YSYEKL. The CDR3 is CASSQDPEGFYGYTF. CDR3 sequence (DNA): TGCGCCAGCAGCCAAGATCCGGAGGGATTCTATGGCTACACCTTC.

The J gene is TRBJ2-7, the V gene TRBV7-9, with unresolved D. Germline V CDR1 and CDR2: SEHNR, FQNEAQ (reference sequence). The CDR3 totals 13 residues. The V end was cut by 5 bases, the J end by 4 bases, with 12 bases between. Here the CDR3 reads CASSGDRVYEQYF. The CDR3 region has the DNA TGTGCCAGCAGCGGGGATCGGGTTTACGAGCAGTACTTC.

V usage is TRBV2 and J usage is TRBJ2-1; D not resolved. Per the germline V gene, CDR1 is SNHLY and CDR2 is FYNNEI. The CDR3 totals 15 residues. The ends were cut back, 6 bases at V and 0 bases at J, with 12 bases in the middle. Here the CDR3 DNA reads TGTGCCAGCAGCGACGGCCTCACCTCCTACAATGAGCAGTTCTTC. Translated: CASSDGLTSYNEQFF.

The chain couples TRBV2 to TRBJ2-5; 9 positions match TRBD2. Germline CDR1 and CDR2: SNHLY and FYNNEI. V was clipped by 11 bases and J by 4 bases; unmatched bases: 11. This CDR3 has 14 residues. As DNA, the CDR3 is TGTGCCCAGGTCGGCGTTAGCGGGGGAGAGACCCAGTACTTC. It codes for CAQVGVSGGETQYF.

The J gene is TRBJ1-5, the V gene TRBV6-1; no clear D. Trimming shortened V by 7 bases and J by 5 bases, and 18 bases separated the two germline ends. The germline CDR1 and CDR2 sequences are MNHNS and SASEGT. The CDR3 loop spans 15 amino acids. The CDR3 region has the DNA TGTGCCAGCATACCAGAAGTTCACCCCCATCAGCCCCAGCATTTT. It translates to CASIPEVHPHQPQHF.

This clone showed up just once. CDR3 bases: TGTGCCAGCTTCCCGCCCCCCGGACAGGGGCGGGCAGATACGCAGTATTTT. Residues: CASFPPPGQGRADTQYF. This chain connects TRBV28 to TRBJ2-3, with TRBD1 matching over 9 bases. Germline values: CDR1 MDHEN, CDR2 SYDVKM. Trimming cost V 8 bases and J 4 bases; bases outside gene matches: 16. This CDR3 has 17 residues.

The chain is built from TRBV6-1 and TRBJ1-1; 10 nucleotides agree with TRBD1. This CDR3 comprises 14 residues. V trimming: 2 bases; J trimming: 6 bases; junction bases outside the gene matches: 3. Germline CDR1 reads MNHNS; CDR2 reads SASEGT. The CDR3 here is CASSELGTGAEAFF. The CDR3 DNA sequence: TGTGCCAGCAGTGAATTGGGGACAGGGGCTGAAGCTTTCTTT.

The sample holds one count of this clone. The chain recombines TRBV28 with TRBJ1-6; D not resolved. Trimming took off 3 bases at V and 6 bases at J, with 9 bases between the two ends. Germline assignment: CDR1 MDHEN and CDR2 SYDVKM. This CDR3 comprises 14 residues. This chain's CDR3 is CASSFSTANSPLHF. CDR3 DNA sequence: TGTGCCAGCAGTTTCAGCACAGCTAATTCACCCCTCCACTTT.

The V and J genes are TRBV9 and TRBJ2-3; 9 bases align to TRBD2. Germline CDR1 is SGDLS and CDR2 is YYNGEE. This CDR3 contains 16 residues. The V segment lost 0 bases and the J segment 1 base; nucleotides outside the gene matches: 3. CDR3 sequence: CASSVVAGGGTDTQYF. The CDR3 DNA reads TGTGCCAGCAGCGTAGTGGCGGGAGGGGGCACAGATACGCAGTATTTT.

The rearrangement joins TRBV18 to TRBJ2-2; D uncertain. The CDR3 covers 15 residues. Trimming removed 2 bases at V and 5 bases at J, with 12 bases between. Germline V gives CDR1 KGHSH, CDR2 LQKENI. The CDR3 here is CASSPAQPPTGELFF. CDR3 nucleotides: TGTGCCAGCTCACCAGCTCAACCCCCGACCGGGGAGCTGTTTTTT.

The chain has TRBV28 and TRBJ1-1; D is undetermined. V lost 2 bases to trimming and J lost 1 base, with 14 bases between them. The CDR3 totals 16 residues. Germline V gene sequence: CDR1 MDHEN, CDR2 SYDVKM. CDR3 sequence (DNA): TGTGCCAGCAGTTTAGGAGGTCCTCCGGGGAACACTGAAGCTTTCTTT. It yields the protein CASSLGGPPGNTEAFF.

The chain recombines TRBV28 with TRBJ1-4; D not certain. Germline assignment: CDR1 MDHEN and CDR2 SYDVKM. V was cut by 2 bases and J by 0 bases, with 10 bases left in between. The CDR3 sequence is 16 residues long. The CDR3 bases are TGTGCCAGCAGTTTAAGATTTGGGGCAACTAATGAAAAACTGTTTTTT. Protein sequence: CASSLRFGATNEKLFF.

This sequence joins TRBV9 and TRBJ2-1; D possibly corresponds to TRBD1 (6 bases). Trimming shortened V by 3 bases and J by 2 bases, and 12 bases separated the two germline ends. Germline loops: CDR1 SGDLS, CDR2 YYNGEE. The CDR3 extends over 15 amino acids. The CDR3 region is CASSDVGTPYNEQFF. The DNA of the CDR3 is TGTGCCAGCAGCGACGTGGGGACACCCTACAATGAGCAGTTCTTC.

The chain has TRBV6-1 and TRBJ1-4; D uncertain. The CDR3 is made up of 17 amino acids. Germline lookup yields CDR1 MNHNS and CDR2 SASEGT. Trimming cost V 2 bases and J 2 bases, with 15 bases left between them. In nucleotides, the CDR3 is TGTGCCAGCAGTGAATTACGATCGAGGGTGACTAATGAAAAACTGTTTTTT. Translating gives CASSELRSRVTNEKLFF.

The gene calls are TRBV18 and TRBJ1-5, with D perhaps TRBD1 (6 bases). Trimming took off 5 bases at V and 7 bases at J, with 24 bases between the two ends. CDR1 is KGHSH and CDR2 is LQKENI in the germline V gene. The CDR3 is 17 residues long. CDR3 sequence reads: CASSSLDRGAAGQPQHF. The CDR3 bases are TGTGCCAGCTCAAGTTTGGACAGAGGGGCGGCGGGGCAGCCCCAGCATTTT. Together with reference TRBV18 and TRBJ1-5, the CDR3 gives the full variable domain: NAGVMQNPRHLVRRRGQEARLRCSPMKGHSHVYWYRQLPEEGLKFMVYLQKENIIDESGMPKERFSAEFPKEGPSILRIQQVVRGDSAAYFCASSSLDRGAAGQPQHFGDGTRLSIL.

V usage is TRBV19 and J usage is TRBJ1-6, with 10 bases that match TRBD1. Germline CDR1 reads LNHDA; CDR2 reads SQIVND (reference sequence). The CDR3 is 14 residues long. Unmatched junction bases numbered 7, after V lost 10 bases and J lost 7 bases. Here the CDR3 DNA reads TGTGCCACCCATACGGGACAGGGGAATTCACCCCTCCACTTT. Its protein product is CATHTGQGNSPLHF.

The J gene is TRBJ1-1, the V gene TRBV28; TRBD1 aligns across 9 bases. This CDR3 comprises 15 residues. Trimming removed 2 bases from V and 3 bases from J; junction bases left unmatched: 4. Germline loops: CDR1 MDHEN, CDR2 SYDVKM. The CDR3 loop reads CASSLGTGRDTEAFF. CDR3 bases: TGTGCCAGCAGTTTAGGGACAGGGAGGGACACTGAAGCTTTCTTT. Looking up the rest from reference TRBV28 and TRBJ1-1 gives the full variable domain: DVKVTQSSRYLVKRTGEKVFLECVQDMDHENMFWYRQDPGLGLRLIYFSYDVKMKEKGDIPEGYSVSREKKERFSLILESASTNQTSMYLCASSLGTGRDTEAFFGQGTRLTVV.